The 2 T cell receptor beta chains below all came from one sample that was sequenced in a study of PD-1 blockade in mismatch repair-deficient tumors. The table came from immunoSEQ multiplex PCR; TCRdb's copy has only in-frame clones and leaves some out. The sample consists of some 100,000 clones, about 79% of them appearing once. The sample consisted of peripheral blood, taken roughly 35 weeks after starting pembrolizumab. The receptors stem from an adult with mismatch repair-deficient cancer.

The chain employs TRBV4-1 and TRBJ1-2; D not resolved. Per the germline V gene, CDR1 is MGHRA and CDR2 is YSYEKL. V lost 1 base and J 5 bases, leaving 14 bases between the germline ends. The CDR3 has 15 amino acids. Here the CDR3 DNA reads TGCGCCAGCAGCCAAGTTCTGGCCGCCGATTATGGCTACACCTTC. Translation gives CASSQVLAADYGYTF.

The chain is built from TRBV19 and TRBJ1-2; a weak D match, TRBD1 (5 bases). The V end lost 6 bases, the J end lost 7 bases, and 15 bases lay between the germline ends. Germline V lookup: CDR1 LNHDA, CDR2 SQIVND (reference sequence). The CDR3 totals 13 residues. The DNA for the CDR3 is TGTGCCAGTAGCAACCAGGGTCAGGGTGGCTACACCTTC. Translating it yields CASSNQGQGGYTF.